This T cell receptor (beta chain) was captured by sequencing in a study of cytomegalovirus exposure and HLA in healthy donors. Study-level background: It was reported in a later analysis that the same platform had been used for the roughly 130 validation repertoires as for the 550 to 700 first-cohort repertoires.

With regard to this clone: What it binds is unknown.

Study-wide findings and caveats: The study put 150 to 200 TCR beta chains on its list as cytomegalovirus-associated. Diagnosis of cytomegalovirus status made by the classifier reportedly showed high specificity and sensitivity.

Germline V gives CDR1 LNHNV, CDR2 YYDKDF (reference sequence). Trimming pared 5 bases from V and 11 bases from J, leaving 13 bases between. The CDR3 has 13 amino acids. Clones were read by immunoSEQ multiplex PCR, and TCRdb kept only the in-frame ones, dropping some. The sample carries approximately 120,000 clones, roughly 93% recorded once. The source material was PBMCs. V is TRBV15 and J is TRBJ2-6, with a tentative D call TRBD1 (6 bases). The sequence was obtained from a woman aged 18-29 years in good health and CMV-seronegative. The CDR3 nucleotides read TGTGCCACCAGCGTCAGGGGTGGGGACGTCCTGACTTTC. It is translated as CATSVRGGDVLTF.